This note documents a single T cell receptor (beta chain) sequence. Its antigen is as yet unknown. TCRdb keeps only in-frame clones here, not all; method: immunoSEQ multiplex PCR. This table holds more than 4,500 clones, 85% to 95% found once. The V gene's germline CDR1 is GTSNPN and CDR2 SVGIG (reference sequence). The CDR3 loop spans 11 amino acids. V lost 1 base and J 3 bases, leaving 4 bases between the germline ends. This sample is drawn from a study of T cell clonotyping in hematopoietic cell transplantation. Study results and limitations: After transplant, recipient diversity fell while pathologically expanded clonotypes grew through day 180. Higher Inverse Simpson Index values in graft donor and pretransplant recipient predicted broader posttransplant TCR diversity. CD4 and CD8 repertoire contributions could not be separated without sorting.

The TCR was taken from a female patient between 50 and 59 years old who had an allogeneic stem cell transplant from an unrelated donor, so T cells may come from the graft donor. Some clones in this sample may be carry-over from other donors' samples. This chain uses TRBV30 with TRBJ2-7; D unclear. Material: peripheral blood mononuclear cells, obtained 100 days after allogeneic stem cell transplant. CDR3 in amino acids: CAWSAGYEQYF. In DNA form, the CDR3 reads TGTGCCTGGAGTGCGGGCTACGAGCAGTACTTC.